A selection of T cell receptor beta chains follows, all from one sample in a study of cytomegalovirus exposure and HLA in healthy donors. Produced via immunoSEQ multiplex PCR; TCRdb's table is partial and in-frame only. The data show about 330,000 clones, more than 80% seen once. Sequenced: PBMCs. These receptors were obtained from a woman aged 18-29 years in good health and CMV-seronegative. CDR3s include the opening cysteine and the closing phenylalanine or tryptophan. A D gene is named only where the DNA matches it firmly. The listing skips clone size in some rows; elsewhere it reads once, few, many or a size class.

TRBD2 | 14 | TRBJ2-7 | TRBV9 | . | TGTGCCAGCAGCGTTGCGGGAGGGCCCTCCGAGCAGTACTTC | CASSVAGGPSEQYF
. | 13 | TRBJ2-1 | TRBV4-3 | . | TGCGCCAGCAGCCAAGAGTCGGGTAATGAGCAGTTCTTC | CASSQESGNEQFF
. | 14 | TRBJ1-5 | TRBV6-5 | . | TGTGCCAGCAGTCTGGGACAAATCAATCAGCCCCAGCATTTT | CASSLGQINQPQHF
. | 14 | TRBJ2-3 | TRBV6-5 | once | TGTGCCAGCAGTTTCTTTTTGGCCACAGATACGCAGTATTTT | CASSFFLATDTQYF
TRBD2 | 15 | TRBJ2-1 | TRBV6-4 | . | TGTGCCAGCAGTGGTGGACTAGCGGGAATGAATGAGCAGTTCTTC | CASSGGLAGMNEQFF
TRBD2 | 17 | TRBJ2-5 | TRBV27 | . | TGTGCCAGCAGTTTATTTTGGACTAGCGGGAGTAATGAGACCCAGTACTTC | CASSLFWTSGSNETQYF
. | 16 | TRBJ2-1 | TRBV6-5 | . | TGTGCCAGCAGTTATAACTCGGGACACCCTCGGAATGAGCAGTTCTTC | CASSYNSGHPRNEQFF
. | 16 | TRBJ1-1 | TRBV29-1 | . | TGCAGCGTGCACATCAGTAGGGGACAACCGAACACTGAAGCTTTCTTT | CSVHISRGQPNTEAFF
TRBD2 | 15 | TRBJ2-5 | TRBV5-1 | . | TGCGCCAGCAGCTTGTCTAGCGGGAGGGGAGAGACCCAGTACTTC | CASSLSSGRGETQYF
. | 15 | TRBJ2-2 | TRBV19 | . | TGTGCCAGTAGAAGCCGGGACTTTCGAACCGGGGAGCTGTTTTTT | CASRSRDFRTGELFF
TRBD1 | 16 | TRBJ1-3 | TRBV6-6 | . | TGTGCCAGCAGTTACGGGAACAGGGGATCTGGAAACACCATATATTTT | CASSYGNRGSGNTIYF
. | 14 | TRBJ2-7 | TRBV19 | . | TGTGCCAGTACCGAAAACAGTTTAGCCTACGAGCAGTACTTC | CASTENSLAYEQYF
. | 15 | TRBJ2-7 | TRBV11-1 | once | TGTGCCAGCAGCCCCGTCCGGGGGGCCTCCTACGAGCAGTACTTC | CASSPVRGASYEQYF
TRBD1 | 14 | TRBJ2-7 | TRBV7-2 | . | TGTGCCAGCAGCAACCGGGACAGGTCCTACGAGCAGTACTTC | CASSNRDRSYEQYF
. | 13 | TRBJ1-1 | TRBV6-5 | once | TGTGCCAGCAGTCTAGGGGTGAACACTGAAGCTTTCTTT | CASSLGVNTEAFF
TRBD1 | 13 | TRBJ2-7 | TRBV11-3 | . | TGTGCCAGCAGCTTCGGGACAGGGGGCGAGCAGTACTTC | CASSFGTGGEQYF
. | 17 | TRBJ2-1 | TRBV1 | . | TGCACCAGCAGCCAAGATCAGGTACTCTCGGGGAACAATGAGCAGTTCTTC | CTSSQDQVLSGNNEQFF
. | 15 | TRBJ2-3 | TRBV27 | . | TGTGCCAGCAGTTTACTCCCGGGGGGCACAGATACGCAGTATTTT | CASSLLPGGTDTQYF
. | 12 | TRBJ1-4 | TRBV25-1 | . | TGTGCCAGCAGTGAATTTGGAGGGGAAGTGTTTTTT | CASSEFGGEVFF
. | 12 | TRBJ1-2 | TRBV5-1 | . | TGCGCCAGCAGCCTCGCGAACTATGGCTACACCTTC | CASSLANYGYTF
. | 12 | TRBJ2-1 | TRBV7-9 | . | TGTGCCAGCAGCTTGGACTTCAATGAGCAGTTCTTC | CASSLDFNEQFF
TRBD1 | 14 | TRBJ1-2 | TRBV5-1 | . | TGCGCCAGCAGCTCCGGACAGGCCAACTATGGCTACACCTTC | CASSSGQANYGYTF
. | 18 | TRBJ2-7 | TRBV5-1 | . | TGCGCCAGCAGCTTTACCCCTGGGAGCTCGATAACGGCCTACGAGCAGTACTTC | CASSFTPGSSITAYEQYF
. | 14 | TRBJ2-7 | TRBV30 | . | TGTGCCTGGACCAACAAGGGGTACGATTACGAGCAGTACTTC | CAWTNKGYDYEQYF
. | 15 | TRBJ2-3 | TRBV7-3 | . | TGTGCCAGCAGTCCTTTAGGACTCAACACAGATACGCAGTATTTT | CASSPLGLNTDTQYF
. | 14 | TRBJ2-7 | TRBV5-1 | . | TGCGCCAGCAGCCTTGGAACAGGGAACCCCACGCAGTACTTC | CASSLGTGNPTQYF
. | 12 | TRBJ1-2 | TRBV19 | . | TGTGCCAGTAGTATCAGGGATCGGGGCTACACCTTC | CASSIRDRGYTF
. | 14 | TRBJ2-2 | TRBV6-6 | . | TGTGCCAGCAGTTACTCGACCGGGGCCGGGGAGCTGTTTTTT | CASSYSTGAGELFF
TRBD1 | 14 | TRBJ1-1 | TRBV4-3 | few | TGCGCCAGCAGCCAGGGACAGGCGGGCACTGAAGCTTTCTTT | CASSQGQAGTEAFF
. | 16 | TRBJ1-1 | TRBV15 | . | TGTGCCACGAACGGGGGGAAGCGCAAGAGGTACACTGAAGCTTTCTTT | CATNGGKRKRYTEAFF
TRBD2 | 18 | TRBJ2-1 | TRBV10-3 | . | TGTGCCATCAGTGAGCCTAAGGGACTAGCGAAGCTCTCCAATGAGCAGTTCTTC | CAISEPKGLAKLSNEQFF
. | 12 | TRBJ2-7 | TRBV25-1 | . | TGTGCCACCTCGACTAGGTTGTACGAGCAGTACTTC | CATSTRLYEQYF
TRBD2 | 18 | TRBJ2-5 | TRBV4-3 | . | TGCGCCAGCAGCCAAGAGGCGTGGGAGACTAGCGGGGGGGAGACCCAGTACTTC | CASSQEAWETSGGETQYF
TRBD2 | 15 | TRBJ2-5 | TRBV7-6 | . | TGTGCCAGCAGCACCGGACTAGCGGGAGTTGAGACCCAGTACTTC | CASSTGLAGVETQYF
. | 15 | TRBJ2-7 | TRBV18 | . | TGTGCCAGCTCACCATATGTCGGCTCGGGAAGGGAGCAGTACTTC | CASSPYVGSGREQYF
. | 14 | TRBJ2-7 | TRBV5-1 | . | TGCGCCAGCAGCTTGAACTCCCTCGCCTACGAGCAGTACTTC | CASSLNSLAYEQYF
. | 13 | TRBJ2-7 | TRBV6-5 | . | TGTGCCAGCAGGCCAAGGGAGTCCTACGAGCAGTACTTC | CASRPRESYEQYF
. | 17 | TRBJ2-2 | TRBV5-1 | . | TGCGCCAGCAGCTTGGTGTTAGCGGACGAGAACACCGGGGAGCTGTTTTTT | CASSLVLADENTGELFF
TRBD1 | 14 | TRBJ2-7 | TRBV5-4 | once | TGTGCCAGCAGTCAACCGGGACAGCGGTACGAGCAGTACTTC | CASSQPGQRYEQYF
. | 14 | TRBJ1-3 | TRBV19 | . | TGTGCCAGTGGGTACTACGGCTCGGGAAACACCATATATTTT | CASGYYGSGNTIYF
. | 13 | TRBJ1-5 | TRBV6-1 | . | TGTGCCAGCAGGATACAGGGAAATCAGCCCCAGCATTTT | CASRIQGNQPQHF
. | 17 | TRBJ2-5 | TRBV4-2 | once | TGTGCCAGCAGCCAAGATCCCAGGAGGGGGCTGGGAGAGACCCAGTACTTC | CASSQDPRRGLGETQYF
. | 17 | TRBJ1-5 | TRBV28 | . | TGTGCCAGCAGTTTATATGGGCAGGGTAAAAGCAATCAGCCCCAGCATTTT | CASSLYGQGKSNQPQHF
TRBD1 | 16 | TRBJ1-3 | TRBV19 | . | TGTGCCAGTGGGGACCCGGACAGGGGAACTGGAAACACCATATATTTT | CASGDPDRGTGNTIYF
TRBD1 | 15 | TRBJ2-7 | TRBV4-1 | many | TGCGCCAGCAGCACCCCGGGACAGGGGGCCCTCGTGCAGTACTTC | CASSTPGQGALVQYF